This is a list of T cell receptor beta chains from one sample in a study of shared T cell receptors in the human thymus. Sequencing used immunoSEQ multiplex PCR; TCRdb keeps in-frame clones, though not all of them. The repertoire consists of roughly 560,000 clones, with 75% to 80% occurring once and the leading ten covering approximately 0.013%. These data also featured in a second study, about human thymus T cells.

Material for sequencing was thymocytes. These receptors all come from a boy in the first two years of life with a congenital heart defect. CDR3s include the opening cysteine and the closing phenylalanine or tryptophan. The D gene is left open where the match is weak. Clone size is not always given. Where it is, it says once, few, many or a class for expanded clones.

NA	TRBV5-8	TRBJ2-5	NA	11	CASSLLETQYF	TGTGCCAGCAGCCTTTTAGAGACCCAGTACTTC
NA	TRBV27	TRBJ2-2	TRBD1	14	CASSQPGGAGELFF	TGTGCCAGCAGTCAACCAGGGGGAGCCGGGGAGCTGTTTTTT
NA	TRBV28	TRBJ2-7	NA	13	CASTRDELYEQYF	TGTGCCAGCACCCGGGATGAGCTATACGAGCAGTACTTC
NA	TRBV4-3	TRBJ2-3	TRBD2	17	CASSQDLAGFSTDTQYF	TGCGCCAGCAGCCAAGATCTAGCGGGATTTTCCACAGATACGCAGTATTTT
NA	TRBV19	TRBJ1-5	TRBD1	17	CASSIGGDRGGDQPQHF	TGTGCCAGTAGTATTGGGGGCGACAGGGGAGGGGATCAGCCCCAGCATTTT
NA	TRBV7-2	TRBJ2-1	TRBD1	16	CASTLGGTGMYNEQFF	TGTGCCAGCACTTTGGGCGGGACAGGAATGTACAATGAGCAGTTCTTC
NA	TRBV21-1	TRBJ1-1	NA	17	CASSKEGRGPSDTEAFF	TGTGCCAGCAGCAAAGAGGGCAGGGGACCTTCGGACACTGAAGCTTTCTTT
NA	TRBV14	TRBJ2-6	NA	18	CASSQTRKRASGANVLTF	TGTGCCAGCAGCCAAACTAGGAAAAGGGCCTCTGGGGCCAACGTCCTGACTTTC
NA	TRBV7-8	TRBJ2-7	TRBD2	20	CASSLAAGLAGGPLPYEQYF	TGTGCCAGCAGCTTAGCCGCCGGTCTCGCGGGAGGGCCTCTCCCCTACGAGCAGTACTTC
once	TRBV6-5	TRBJ2-1	NA	14	CASSSAGPSYEQFF	TGTGCCAGCAGTTCAGCGGGCCCGAGTTATGAGCAGTTCTTC
NA	TRBV4-2	TRBJ2-1	NA	12	CASSLRCNEQFF	TGTGCCAGCAGCCTACGGTGTAATGAGCAGTTCTTC
NA	TRBV30	TRBJ2-7	TRBD2	13	CAWGGLTSYEQYF	TGTGCCTGGGGGGGACTAACCTCCTACGAGCAGTACTTC
NA	TRBV5-4	TRBJ2-1	TRBD1	20	CASRYSQGAAEGNFYNEQFF	TGTGCCAGCAGGTACTCACAGGGGGCCGCGGAAGGGAACTTCTACAATGAGCAGTTCTTC
NA	TRBV27	TRBJ1-4	NA	14	CASSLNRINEKLFF	TGTGCCAGCAGTTTAAACAGAATTAATGAAAAACTGTTTTTT
NA	TRBV4-3	TRBJ2-3	TRBD2	17	CASSQDLAVKSTDTQYF	TGCGCCAGCAGCCAAGACCTAGCGGTGAAAAGCACAGATACGCAGTATTTT
NA	TRBV5-1	TRBJ2-1	TRBD2	15	CASSSFAGGARAQFF	TGCGCCAGCAGCTCTTTCGCGGGAGGGGCCCGCGCGCAGTTCTTC
few	TRBV6-5	TRBJ2-2	TRBD2	16	CASSYGTSGHTGELFF	TGTGCCAGCAGTTACGGGACTAGCGGACACACCGGGGAGCTGTTTTTT
NA	TRBV6-5	TRBJ1-2	TRBD1	15	CASSGIRGRRYGYTF	TGTGCCAGCAGTGGAATCAGGGGGCGCAGATATGGCTACACCTTC
NA	TRBV4-3	TRBJ2-7	NA	15	CASTYKKAGNYEQYF	TGCGCCAGCACCTATAAAAAGGCGGGCAACTACGAGCAGTACTTC
NA	TRBV4-3	TRBJ1-5	TRBD1	18	CASSQLISSGGSHQPQHF	TGCGCCAGCAGCCAATTAATAAGTTCAGGGGGCTCCCACCAGCCCCAGCATTTT
NA	TRBV2	TRBJ1-1	NA	13	CASSEGLDTEAFF	TGTGCCAGCAGTGAAGGTTTAGACACTGAAGCTTTCTTT
NA	TRBV7-2	TRBJ2-5	TRBD2	15	CASSRSGRARGTQYF	TGTGCCAGCAGTCGTAGCGGGAGGGCCAGGGGGACCCAGTACTTC
NA	TRBV2	TRBJ2-2	NA	12	CASSPGRGELFF	TGTGCCAGCAGTCCGGGGAGGGGGGAGCTGTTTTTT
NA	TRBV28	TRBJ2-3	TRBD1	16	CASSLPDRVSTDTQYF	TGTGCCAGCAGTTTACCGGACAGGGTTAGCACAGATACGCAGTATTTT